These T cell receptor beta chains were read from a single sample in a study of blood T cell repertoires in COVID-19. Clones were sequenced by immunoSEQ multiplex PCR, and TCRdb holds only the in-frame ones, with some missing. The sample contains around 500,000 clones, 70% to 90% of which appear only once. The sample consisted of peripheral blood. The receptor set was obtained from a human donor in a cohort sampled during active COVID-19. Both conserved end residues are part of each CDR3.

V,CDR3
TRBV19,CASSASGKALDEQYF
TRBV5-1,CASSSRLAGGIADTQYF
TRBV10-2,CATGLAGQETQYF
TRBV11-2,CASSQTGRADFPTVQYF
TRBV21-1,CAILRDTSIYEQYF
TRBV30,CAWGGLRAYNEQFF
TRBV11-2,CASSERSGANVLTF
TRBV30,CAWSVQSTGELFF
TRBV24-1,CATSDFSSAGKETQYF
TRBV14,CASSRDIVNTEAFF
TRBV19,CASSIQQGTGGYTF
TRBV7-9,CASSLMTPSTDTQYF
TRBV10-2,CASTRGSSSYNEQFF
TRBV19,CASSIDRALSAEQYF
TRBV29-1,CSARLAGGPSYEQYF
TRBV15,CATSNLQGMVLDTEAFF
TRBV9,CASSAEGTGISQPQHF
TRBV5-5,CASSVRTVGVGNTEAFF
TRBV2,CASSATENYGYTF
TRBV6-5,CASSSPRQYEQYF
TRBV9,CASSVVGANQETQYF
TRBV6-5,CASSYSQGTRDQPQHF
TRBV7-3,CASSSLAGSTDTQYF
TRBV19,CASSMVGTGGEDTQYF